The rows below give T cell receptor beta chains drawn from one sample of a study of T cell changes during pregnancy in multiple sclerosis. Clones were read by immunoSEQ multiplex PCR, and TCRdb kept only the in-frame ones, dropping some. The table shows about 81,000 clones, with about 94% occurring only once. Sequencing used peripheral blood, obtained in the third trimester of pregnancy. These receptors were obtained from a female donor in good health, enrolled as a control in a pregnancy study. CDR3s include the opening cysteine and the closing phenylalanine or tryptophan. A D gene is named only where the DNA matches it firmly. Part of the rows lack a size; the others show once, few, many or a class for expanded clones.

cdr3_aa cdr3_nt v_call clone_size d_call j_call
CASSQGLAGGLREQFF TGCGCCAGCAGCCAAGGATTAGCGGGAGGCCTCAGGGAGCAGTTCTTC TRBV4-1 . TRBD2 TRBJ2-1
CASGGPSPTGFF TGTGCCAGCGGCGGGCCCTCCCCCACCGGGTTCTTC TRBV7-9 . . TRBJ2-1
CASSLGGGTQYF TGTGCCAGCAGCTTGGGCGGGGGGACGCAGTATTTT TRBV5-4 . TRBD2 TRBJ2-3
CASSLSIIAGRDPYEQYF TGTGCCAGCAGTTTATCGATAATAGCGGGGAGGGATCCATACGAGCAGTACTTC TRBV27 . TRBD2 TRBJ2-7
CASSRWAGNEQFF TGTGCCAGCAGCCGATGGGCGGGCAATGAGCAGTTCTTC TRBV2 . . TRBJ2-1
CASSSRITSGRPDTQYF TGTGCCAGCAGCTCCCGAATTACTAGCGGGAGACCAGATACGCAGTATTTT TRBV13 . TRBD2 TRBJ2-3
CASSLGGPYEQYF TGTGCCAGCAGTCTTGGTGGCCCCTACGAGCAGTACTTC TRBV28 . . TRBJ2-7
CASSLGTGSPYEQYF TGTGCCAGCAGCCTTGGGACCGGGAGCCCCTACGAGCAGTACTTC TRBV5-4 . . TRBJ2-7
CASHRGYEQYF TGTGCCAGCCACAGGGGCTACGAGCAGTACTTC TRBV28 once TRBD1 TRBJ2-7
CAISGTSGRGGSEQFF TGTGCCATCAGTGGGACTAGCGGGAGGGGAGGTAGTGAGCAGTTCTTC TRBV10-3 . TRBD2 TRBJ2-1
CASSPPIRGVEDNEQFF TGTGCCAGCAGCCCCCCAATAAGGGGTGTGGAAGACAATGAGCAGTTCTTC TRBV7-9 . . TRBJ2-1
CASSLRPGNEQFF TGTGCCAGCAGCTTAAGGCCAGGGAATGAGCAGTTCTTC TRBV13 . . TRBJ2-1
CASTSLGGRSGTEAFF TGTGCCAGCACCTCCCTTGGGGGGAGATCGGGGACTGAAGCTTTCTTT TRBV11-2 . . TRBJ1-1
CASSYVGGYEQYF TGTGCCAGCTCATATGTCGGGGGCTACGAGCAGTACTTC TRBV18 . . TRBJ2-7
CASSQRLAGVDTDTQYF TGTGCCAGCAGCCAACGCTTAGCGGGAGTAGACACAGATACGCAGTATTTT TRBV11-3 . TRBD2 TRBJ2-3
CASSSGETSGRGYEQYF TGTGCCAGCAGTTCGGGGGAAACTAGCGGGAGAGGGTACGAGCAGTACTTC TRBV28 . TRBD2 TRBJ2-7
CASSRLIDGTDTQYF TGTGCCAGCAGCCGCCTAATTGATGGCACAGATACGCAGTATTTT TRBV7-9 . . TRBJ2-3
CASSPRYEQYF TGTGCCAGTAGTCCTCGCTACGAGCAGTACTTC TRBV19 few . TRBJ2-7
CASSLVAGALRANTGELFF TGTGCCAGCAGCTTAGTAGCGGGTGCTCTCAGGGCGAACACCGGGGAGCTGTTTTTT TRBV7-9 . TRBD2 TRBJ2-2
CASSQEVRGNYGYTF TGCGCCAGCAGCCAAGAGGTCAGGGGTAACTATGGCTACACCTTC TRBV4-1 . . TRBJ1-2
CASSPTGSGANVLTF TGTGCCAGTAGTCCTACAGGTTCTGGGGCCAACGTCCTGACTTTC TRBV19 . . TRBJ2-6
CASSPGQSTDTQYF TGTGCCAGCAGTCCCGGACAGTCCACAGATACGCAGTATTTT TRBV28 . . TRBJ2-3
CASSSPGGSGRPSTPMRGQFF TGTGCCAGCAGTTCCCCCGGAGGTAGCGGGAGGCCCTCTACTCCAATGAGAGGGCAGTTCTTC TRBV28 . TRBD2 TRBJ2-1
CASRPATGDNQPQHF TGTGCCAGCAGACCCGCTACAGGGGATAATCAGCCCCAGCATTTT TRBV6-6 once TRBD1 TRBJ1-5
CASSLLLTETQYF TGTGCCAGCAGCTTACTACTTACAGAGACCCAGTACTTC TRBV28 . . TRBJ2-5
CASSLPAGYGYTF TGTGCCAGCAGTTTGCCGGCGGGCTATGGCTACACCTTC TRBV28 . . TRBJ1-2
CASSSNRGRGETQYF TGTGCCAGCAGCTCTAACAGGGGGCGCGGGGAGACCCAGTACTTC TRBV11-2 . TRBD1 TRBJ2-5
CASSSPRTSGSKETQYF TGTGCCAGCAGTTCACCGAGGACTAGCGGGAGTAAAGAGACCCAGTACTTC TRBV27 . TRBD2 TRBJ2-5
CASSLGQGFNQPQHF TGTGCCAGCAGCTTAGGACAGGGGTTCAATCAGCCCCAGCATTTT TRBV7-2 . TRBD1 TRBJ1-5
CASSRPGTGNTGELFF TGCGCCAGCAGCCGTCCCGGGACTGGGAACACCGGGGAGCTGTTTTTT TRBV5-1 . . TRBJ2-2
CATSRAGREGDTQYF TGTGCCACCAGCAGAGCAGGGCGGGAGGGAGATACGCAGTATTTT TRBV15 . TRBD2 TRBJ2-3
CASSPSTGVYGYTF TGTGCCAGCTCACCCTCGACAGGGGTGTATGGCTACACCTTC TRBV18 . TRBD1 TRBJ1-2
CASSRGQYSNQPQHF TGTGCCAGCAGTCGGGGACAGTATAGCAATCAGCCCCAGCATTTT TRBV28 . TRBD1 TRBJ1-5
CASSANRGDTEQYF TGTGCCAGCAGCGCAAACAGGGGGGACACCGAGCAGTACTTC TRBV5-4 . TRBD1 TRBJ2-7
CASSTRQGLNEQFF TGTGCCAGCAGTACCCGACAGGGGTTGAATGAGCAGTTCTTC TRBV27 . TRBD1 TRBJ2-1
CASSLGSGAGGEQFF TGTGCCAGCAGCTTAGGGTCGGGAGCCGGGGGTGAGCAGTTCTTC TRBV7-2 . . TRBJ2-1
CASSLVSGGSYEQYF TGTGCCAGCAGCTTAGTTTCCGGGGGGTCCTACGAGCAGTACTTC TRBV7-2 . TRBD2 TRBJ2-7
CASSFLDRVLEETQYF TGTGCCAGCAGTTTCCTAGACAGGGTCCTTGAAGAGACCCAGTACTTC TRBV28 . TRBD1 TRBJ2-5
CASSLGRGSSYEQYF TGTGCCAGCAGTCTAGGAAGGGGAAGCTCCTACGAGCAGTACTTC TRBV27 . . TRBJ2-7
CASSRTLGEQYF TGCGCCAGCAGCCGGACATTAGGGGAGCAGTACTTC TRBV4-1 . . TRBJ2-7
CASSLSPGSYNEQFF TGTGCCAGCAGTTTAAGTCCGGGGTCCTACAATGAGCAGTTCTTC TRBV27 . . TRBJ2-1
CASSGPGLAHQETQYF TGTGCCAGCAGCGGCCCCGGACTAGCCCACCAAGAGACCCAGTACTTC TRBV9 . TRBD2 TRBJ2-5
CASSTGLAGGPSYF TGTGCCAGCAGCACCGGACTAGCGGGAGGGCCATCTTACTTC TRBV5-6 . TRBD2 TRBJ2-5
CASRPQGVREKLFF TGTGCCAGCAGGCCCCAGGGCGTGCGTGAAAAACTGTTTTTT TRBV28 . . TRBJ1-4
CASSRGFPGLAGDEQFF TGTGCCAGCAGTCGGGGATTTCCGGGACTAGCGGGAGATGAGCAGTTCTTC TRBV11-2 . TRBD2 TRBJ2-1
CASSVRAGATGELFF TGTGCCAGCAGCGTAAGAGCGGGAGCCACCGGGGAGCTGTTTTTT TRBV9 . TRBD2 TRBJ2-2
CASSRDSNYGYTF TGTGCCAGCAGTCGGGACAGTAACTATGGCTACACCTTC TRBV14 . TRBD1 TRBJ1-2
CSVEAVAGVGTEAFF TGCAGCGTTGAAGCGGTCGCAGGGGTGGGCACTGAAGCTTTCTTT TRBV29-1 . . TRBJ1-1
CASSLTGGEGTEAFF TGTGCCAGCAGCTTGACAGGGGGCGAGGGCACTGAAGCTTTCTTT TRBV7-9 once TRBD1 TRBJ1-1
CAWTAAVSDTQYF TGTGCCTGGACTGCGGCCGTCTCAGATACGCAGTATTTT TRBV30 . . TRBJ2-3
CASSRLAGGQETQYF TGTGCCAGCAGTCGACTAGCGGGAGGCCAAGAGACCCAGTACTTC TRBV6-4 many TRBD2 TRBJ2-5